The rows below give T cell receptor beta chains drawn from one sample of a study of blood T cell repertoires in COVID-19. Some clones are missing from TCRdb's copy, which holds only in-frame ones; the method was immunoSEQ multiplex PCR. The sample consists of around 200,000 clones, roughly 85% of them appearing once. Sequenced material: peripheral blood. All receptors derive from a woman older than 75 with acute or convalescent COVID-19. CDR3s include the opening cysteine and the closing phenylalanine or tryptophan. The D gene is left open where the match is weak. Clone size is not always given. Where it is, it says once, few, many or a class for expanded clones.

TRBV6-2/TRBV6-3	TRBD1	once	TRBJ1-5	CASSYAIDRGHQPQHF	TGTGCCAGCAGTTACGCAATCGACAGGGGACATCAGCCCCAGCATTTT
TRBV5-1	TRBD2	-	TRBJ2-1	CASRSTSGLYNEQFF	TGCGCCAGCAGGTCGACTAGCGGCCTCTACAATGAGCAGTTCTTC
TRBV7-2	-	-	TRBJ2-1	CASSPTNSNEQFF	TGTGCCAGCAGCCCTACAAACAGCAATGAGCAGTTCTTC
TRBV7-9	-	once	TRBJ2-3	CASSSLIRTDTQYF	TGTGCCAGCAGCTCCCTAATCCGCACAGATACGCAGTATTTT
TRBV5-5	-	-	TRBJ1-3	CASSLAPGSGNTIYF	TGTGCCAGCAGCTTGGCCCCAGGATCTGGAAACACCATATATTTT
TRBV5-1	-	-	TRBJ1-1	CASTLGSGDTEAFF	TGCGCCAGCACCCTGGGGTCCGGGGACACTGAAGCTTTCTTT
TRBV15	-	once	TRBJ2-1	CATSRGSPATEQFF	TGTGCCACCAGCAGGGGTTCCCCAGCGACTGAGCAGTTCTTC
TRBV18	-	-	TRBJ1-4	CASSPPGGGLNEKLFF	TGTGCCAGCTCACCCCCCGGGGGGGGACTTAATGAAAAACTGTTTTTT
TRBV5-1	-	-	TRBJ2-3	CASSPGTPVRVTDTQYF	TGCGCCAGCAGCCCCGGGACTCCGGTCCGGGTCACAGATACGCAGTATTTT
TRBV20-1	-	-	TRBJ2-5	CSADIIETQYF	TGCAGTGCCGACATCATTGAGACCCAGTACTTC
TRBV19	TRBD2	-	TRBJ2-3	CASTSKGRAITSTDTQYF	TGTGCCAGTACCTCGAAAGGGAGGGCAATTACTAGCACAGATACGCAGTATTTT
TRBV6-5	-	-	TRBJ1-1	CASSPPDKRAFF	TGTGCCAGCAGTCCGCCTGACAAAAGAGCTTTCTTT
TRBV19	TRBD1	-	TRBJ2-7	CASSRGQGVLNGEQYF	TGTGCCAGTAGCAGGGGACAGGGAGTCTTAAATGGCGAGCAGTACTTC
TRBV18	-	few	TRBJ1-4	CASSPLHRATNEKLFF	TGTGCCAGCTCACCATTACACAGAGCAACTAATGAAAAACTGTTTTTT
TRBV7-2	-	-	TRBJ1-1	CASSLELVRGTEAFF	TGTGCCAGCAGCTTAGAGTTGGTGCGGGGCACTGAAGCTTTCTTT
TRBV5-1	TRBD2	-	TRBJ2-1	CASSRGLAPNNEQFF	TGCGCCAGCAGCCGAGGACTAGCGCCGAACAATGAGCAGTTCTTC
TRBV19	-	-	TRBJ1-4	CASSRSDSDEKLFF	TGTGCCAGTAGTAGATCGGACAGTGATGAAAAACTGTTTTTT
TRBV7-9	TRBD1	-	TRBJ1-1	CASSFPRGRGTEAFF	TGTGCCAGCAGCTTCCCCAGGGGGCGAGGGACTGAAGCTTTCTTT
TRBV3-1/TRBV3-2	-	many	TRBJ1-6	CASSQWDIASPLHF	TGTGCCAGCAGCCAGTGGGACATAGCTTCACCCCTCCACTTT
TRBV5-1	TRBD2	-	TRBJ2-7	CASSLGTSGGYEQYF	TGCGCCAGCAGCTTGGGGACTAGCGGAGGGTACGAGCAGTACTTC
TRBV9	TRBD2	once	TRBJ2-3	CASSVVAGAYTDTQYF	TGTGCCAGCAGCGTAGTAGCGGGAGCCTACACAGATACGCAGTATTTT
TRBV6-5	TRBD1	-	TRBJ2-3	CASSYSTGDTQYF	TGTGCCAGCAGTTACTCGACAGGGGATACGCAGTATTTT
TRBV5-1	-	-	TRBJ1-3	CASSFGGATSGNTIYF	TGCGCCAGCAGCTTCGGGGGGGCGACGTCTGGAAACACCATATATTTT
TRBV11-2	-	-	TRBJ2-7	CASSLPRAPYSVEQYF	TGTGCCAGCAGCTTACCAAGAGCGCCATATTCAGTCGAGCAGTACTTC
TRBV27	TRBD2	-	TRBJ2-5	CASSIRPLAGVGETQYF	TGTGCCAGCAGTATAAGACCGCTAGCGGGAGTGGGAGAGACCCAGTACTTC
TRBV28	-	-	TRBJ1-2	CASSAPVEGPGGYTF	TGTGCCAGCAGTGCCCCGGTTGAGGGCCCGGGGGGCTACACCTTC
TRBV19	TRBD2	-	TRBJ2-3	CASSSGRALLDTQYF	TGTGCCAGTAGTAGCGGGAGGGCCTTACTGGATACGCAGTATTTT
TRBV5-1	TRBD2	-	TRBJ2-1	CASSSWGLAGDNGQFF	TGCGCCAGCTCATCTTGGGGACTAGCGGGAGATAACGGGCAGTTCTTC
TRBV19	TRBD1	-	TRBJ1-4	CASRTGDGNEKLFF	TGTGCCAGTAGGACAGGGGATGGTAATGAAAAACTGTTTTTT
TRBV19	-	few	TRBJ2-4	CASSNRYSRDLRNIQYF	TGTGCCAGTAGTAACAGATATAGCCGGGACTTGAGAAACATTCAGTACTTC
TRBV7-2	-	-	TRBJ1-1	CASSYGGSTEAFF	TGTGCCAGCAGCTACGGAGGGAGCACTGAAGCTTTCTTT
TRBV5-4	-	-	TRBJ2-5	CASSLMGRGGEETQYF	TGTGCCAGCAGCTTGATGGGCCGAGGGGGGGAAGAGACCCAGTACTTC
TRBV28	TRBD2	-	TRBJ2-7	CASRPPSGRYEQYF	TGTGCCAGCAGACCCCCTAGCGGACGCTACGAGCAGTACTTC
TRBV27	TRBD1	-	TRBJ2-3	CASSLDQGGTGTDTQYF	TGTGCCAGCAGTTTGGATCAAGGGGGCACCGGGACAGATACGCAGTATTTT
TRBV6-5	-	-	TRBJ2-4	CASSPPRSSYIQYF	TGTGCCAGCAGTCCCCCTAGAAGCTCATACATTCAGTACTTC
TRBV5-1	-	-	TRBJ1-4	CASSFNRATNEKLFF	TGCGCCAGCAGCTTCAACAGGGCAACTAATGAAAAACTGTTTTTT
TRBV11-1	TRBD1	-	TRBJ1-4	CASSAQGGNWEKLFF	TGTGCCAGCAGCGCACAGGGGGGGAACTGGGAAAAACTGTTTTTT
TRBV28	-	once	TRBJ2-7	CASSLPQEGSYEQYF	TGTGCCAGCAGCCTACCCCAGGAAGGCTCCTACGAGCAGTACTTC
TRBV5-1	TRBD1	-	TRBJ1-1	CASSFRTGGTEAFF	TGCGCCAGCAGCTTCCGGACAGGGGGCACTGAAGCTTTCTTT
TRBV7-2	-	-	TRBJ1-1	CASSLGQRMNTEAFF	TGTGCCAGCAGCTTAGGACAAAGAATGAACACTGAAGCTTTCTTT
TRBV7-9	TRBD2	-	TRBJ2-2	CASRSPGLAGATGELFF	TGTGCCAGCAGGTCTCCCGGACTAGCGGGAGCGACCGGGGAGCTGTTTTTT
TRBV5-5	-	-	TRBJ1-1	CAGSLAFSGNTEAFF	TGTGCCGGCAGCTTGGCCTTTTCCGGGAACACTGAAGCTTTCTTT
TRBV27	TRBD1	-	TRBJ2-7	CASTRGQGVYEQYF	TGTGCCAGCACCCGGGGACAGGGCGTATACGAGCAGTACTTC
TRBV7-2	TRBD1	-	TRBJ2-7	CASSLASTGGYEQYF	TGTGCCAGCAGCTTGGCCTCGACAGGGGGCTACGAGCAGTACTTC
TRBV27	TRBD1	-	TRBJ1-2	CASSGFGQGAKGYTF	TGTGCCAGCAGTGGGTTTGGACAGGGGGCAAAAGGCTACACCTTC
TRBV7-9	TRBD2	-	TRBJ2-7	CASSRMGLVLEQYF	TGTGCCAGCAGCAGAATGGGACTAGTTCTCGAGCAGTACTTC
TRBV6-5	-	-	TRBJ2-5	CASSSNGGTQYF	TGTGCCAGCAGTTCCAATGGAGGGACCCAGTACTTC
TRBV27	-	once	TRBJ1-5	CASSFASGGPQHF	TGTGCCAGCAGTTTCGCCAGTGGAGGACCCCAGCATTTT
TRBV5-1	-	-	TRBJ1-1	CASRRETDMNTEAFF	TGCGCCAGCAGGCGGGAAACAGACATGAACACTGAAGCTTTCTTT
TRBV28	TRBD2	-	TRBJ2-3	CASQGKLAGLTDTQYF	TGTGCCAGCCAGGGAAAACTAGCGGGCCTCACAGATACGCAGTATTTT
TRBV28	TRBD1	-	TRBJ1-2	CASGTASYYGYTF	TGTGCCAGCGGGACAGCGTCATACTATGGCTACACCTTC
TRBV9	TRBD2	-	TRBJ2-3	CASSVRLAGLDTQYF	TGTGCCAGCAGCGTAAGGCTAGCGGGCCTGGATACGCAGTATTTT
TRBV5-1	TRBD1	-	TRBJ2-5	CASSSHLGTGVETQYF	TGCGCCAGCAGCTCACATTTAGGGACAGGGGTAGAGACCCAGTACTTC
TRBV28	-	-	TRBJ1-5	CASSFWVGTHQPQHF	TGTGCCAGCAGTTTTTGGGTTGGGACACATCAGCCCCAGCATTTT
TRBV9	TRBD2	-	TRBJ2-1	CASSSSGGLYNEQFF	TGTGCCAGCAGCTCATCGGGAGGCCTCTACAATGAGCAGTTCTTC